The 21 T cell receptor beta chains below come from one sample, sequenced in a study of CD8 T cells in ankylosing spondylitis. A single record per CDR3 protein comes from TCRdb applying MiXCR to the 5' RACE reads. The data hold 250,000 to 300,000 distinct CDR3 sequences, with around 18% observed a single time. Material for sequencing was blood, either unsorted or a sorted T cell fraction (not recorded which). The receptors here all came from a male donor with ankylosing spondylitis or in good health (not recorded which).

V gene TRBV6-1 combines with J gene TRBJ2-1, with 8 bases that match TRBD1. This CDR3 spans 17 amino acids. V dropped 5 bases and J dropped 1; count of bases not matched to a gene: 10. Germline CDR1 MNHNS, CDR2 SASEGT. CDR3 sequence: CASSRGQGRGSYNEQFF. In nucleotides, the CDR3 is TGTGCCAGCAGTCGTGGACAGGGACGGGGTTCCTACAATGAGCAGTTCTTC.

The table lists this clonotype with a few counts. This chain uses TRBV27 with TRBJ2-3; D unclear. With 8 bases removed from V and 2 bases from J, the gap between germline ends came to 5 bases. Germline CDR1 is MNHEY and CDR2 is SMNVEV (reference sequence). The CDR3 extends over 11 amino acids. This chain's CDR3 is CASGVTDTQYF. CDR3 nucleotides: TGTGCCAGCGGAGTCACAGATACGCAGTATTTT.

This chain uses TRBV6-4 with TRBJ2-1, with 10 bases aligning to TRBD2. There are 16 residues in the CDR3. V trimming: 5 bases; J trimming: 8 bases; junction bases outside the gene matches: 12. Germline CDR1 and CDR2: MRHNA and SNTAGT. DNA for the CDR3: TGTGCCAGCAGTACTAGCACTAGCGGGGCCCCAGATGAGCAGTTCTTC. Its protein product is CASSTSTSGAPDEQFF.

This clonotype has at least ten counts. This chain connects TRBV4-2 to TRBJ1-2, with a tentative D call TRBD1 (6 bases). The V gene lost 0 bases and the J gene lost 5 bases, with 13 bases spanning the gap. Germline CDR1 LGHNA, CDR2 YNFKEQ. CDR3 length: 15 residues. The CDR3 DNA sequence: TGTGCCAGCAGCCAAGAGGATGGGGGCTCGTATGGCTACACCTTC. It specifies CASSQEDGGSYGYTF.

This clonotype was found many times. V and J are TRBV12-3 or TRBV12-4 and TRBJ1-2; D is unresolved. V lost 1 base, J lost 8 bases, and 5 bases lay in between. CDR3 length equals 11 residues. CDR3 coding DNA: TGTGCCAGCAGTTTAGGCACAGGCTACACCTTC. This translates into CASSLGTGYTF.

The gene calls are TRBV12-3 or TRBV12-4 and TRBJ2-3; 12 nucleotides match TRBD1. CDR3 length: 18 residues. V was pared by 3 bases and J by 1 base, with 8 bases of the junction left unmatched. The CDR3 region has the DNA TGTGCCAGCAGTTTGTGGGGGGGACAGGGGGCGCGCACAGATACGCAGTATTTT. Residues: CASSLWGGQGARTDTQYF.

This clonotype was detected only a few times. The gene calls are TRBV5-1 and TRBJ1-1, with D possibly matching TRBD1 (5 bases). The CDR3 runs 15 residues. Trimming took 7 bases from V and 2 from J, leaving 18 bases between them. Germline CDR1 reads SGHRS; CDR2 reads YFSETQ. In DNA form, the CDR3 reads TGCGCCAGCCACCGAAGTGAGGGGACCAACACTGAAGCTTTCTTT. Protein: CASHRSEGTNTEAFF.

The V gene is TRBV15, the J gene TRBJ2-1; 7 positions agree with TRBD2. V shed 0 bases and J 8 bases; nucleotides not matched to a gene: 4. The CDR3 covers 14 residues. Germline CDR1 LNHNV, CDR2 YYDKDF (reference sequence). CDR3 sequence: CATSRDQAGDEQFF. In nucleotides, the CDR3 is TGTGCCACCAGCAGAGATCAGGCGGGAGATGAGCAGTTCTTC.

V and J are TRBV9 and TRBJ2-2, with D perhaps matching TRBD2 (6 bases). The ends were cut back, 0 bases at V and 1 base at J, with 10 bases in the middle. This CDR3 region has 16 residues. Germline lookup yields CDR1 SGDLS and CDR2 YYNGEE. The CDR3 sequence is CASSVGGSGNTGELFF. As DNA, the CDR3 is TGTGCCAGCAGCGTAGGGGGTAGCGGGAACACCGGGGAGCTGTTTTTT.

This clonotype was counted only a few times. The chain joins TRBV29-1 to TRBJ2-7, with D possibly being TRBD1 (6 bases). Trimming removed 4 bases from V and 1 base from J, with 11 bases in between. This CDR3 is built from 13 residues. CDR1 SQVTM and CDR2 ANQGSEA come from the germline V gene. The CDR3: CSVGDIKSYEQYV. The CDR3 DNA sequence: TGCAGCGTTGGGGACATAAAGTCCTACGAGCAGTACGTC.

The chain uses TRBV5-1 and TRBJ1-1, with TRBD1 as a possible D gene (5 bases). Germline CDR1 reads SGHRS; CDR2 reads YFSETQ. Trimming left V 2 bases short and J 6 bases short, with 14 bases between. CDR3 length: 14 residues. The CDR3 sequence is CASSFRAASPEAFF. CDR3 nucleotide sequence: TGCGCCAGCAGCTTCAGGGCTGCTAGCCCTGAAGCTTTCTTT.

This sequence joins TRBV20-1 and TRBJ1-4, with a tentative D call TRBD1 (5 bases). This CDR3 contains 16 residues. V lost 6 bases and J 4 bases, leaving 21 bases between the germline ends. Germline assignment: CDR1 DFQATT and CDR2 SNEGSKA (reference sequence). The DNA of the CDR3 is TGCAGTGCCAGAATTCTGACAGCCTTAGATAATGAAAAACTGTTTTTT. It encodes CSARILTALDNEKLFF.

The CDR3 DNA reads as TGCAGTGCCAGACTTCCGGGGAGTTATACGCAGTATTTT. Protein: CSARLPGSYTQYF. The chain is built from TRBV20-1 and TRBJ2-3, with a possible D match to TRBD2 (5 bases). The V end lost 6 bases, the J end lost 7 bases, and 17 bases lay between the germline ends. The CDR3 totals 13 residues. Germline assignment: CDR1 DFQATT and CDR2 SNEGSKA (reference sequence).

This clonotype was picked up a small number of times. J is TRBJ2-5 and V is TRBV5-1, with D hard to call. The ends were cut back, 0 bases at V and 1 base at J, with 10 bases in the middle. From germline, CDR1 is SGHRS and CDR2 YFSETQ. The CDR3 totals 15 residues. The CDR3 coding sequence is TGCGCCAGCAGCTTGGAGGCAGCCTTCCAAGAGACCCAGTACTTC. Its protein is CASSLEAAFQETQYF.

This clonotype was picked up a small number of times. V and J are TRBV12-3 or TRBV12-4 and TRBJ1-1; D gene unclear. Trimming stripped 4 bases from V and 0 bases from J, with 12 bases between. The CDR3 runs 15 residues. CDR3 nucleotide sequence: TGTGCCAGCAGTTGGACTAGCGGCTTGAACACTGAAGCTTTCTTT. The encoded protein is CASSWTSGLNTEAFF.

The rearrangement joins TRBV7-9 to TRBJ2-7, with D uncertain. The CDR3 length is 12 residues. Germline CDR1 reads SEHNR; CDR2 reads FQNEAQ (reference sequence). V was cut by 3 bases and J by 3 bases, with 6 bases left in between. CDR3 loop: CASSFSGYEQYV. CDR3 coding DNA: TGTGCCAGCAGCTTCTCCGGCTACGAGCAGTACGTC.

This clonotype came up a few times. The chain links TRBV15 to TRBJ2-1; D is perhaps TRBD1 or TRBD2 (5 bases each). The CDR3 runs 13 residues. V dropped 0 bases and J dropped 8 bases, with 8 bases sitting between them. Per the germline V gene, CDR1 is LNHNV and CDR2 is YYDKDF (reference sequence). The CDR3 sequence: CATSRDQGHEQFF. In DNA, the CDR3 is TGTGCCACCAGCAGAGATCAGGGACATGAGCAGTTCTTC.

This clonotype has a handful of counts. V is TRBV12-3 or TRBV12-4 and J is TRBJ2-1; TRBD2 matches at 9 bases. J lost 9 bases, V lost 2 bases, and 8 bases had no gene match. The CDR3 is 15 amino acids. CDR3: CASSLFSGLAFEQFF. As DNA, the CDR3 is TGTGCCAGCAGTTTATTTTCGGGACTAGCTTTTGAGCAGTTCTTC.

This clonotype has more than one count but fewer than ten. This rearrangement joins TRBV9 to TRBJ1-6, with no clear D. V lost 4 bases, J lost 9 bases, and 11 bases lay in between. The CDR3 covers 13 residues. Germline lookup yields CDR1 SGDLS and CDR2 YYNGEE. The CDR3 DNA reads as TGTGCCAGCAGCCCCGCATCTGGTTCACCCCTCCACTTT. Its translation: CASSPASGSPLHF.

This clonotype was picked up many times. The rearrangement uses TRBV5-1 and TRBJ1-1; unclear D gene. V was shortened by 1 base and J by 1 base, with 8 bases between the two germline ends. This CDR3 has 14 residues. In germline, CDR1 is SGHRS, CDR2 YFSETQ. CDR3 bases: TGCGCCAGCAGCTTGCAGGTACAGAACACTGAAGCTTTCTTT. This gives the protein CASSLQVQNTEAFF. The full variable domain, completed using reference TRBV5-1 and TRBJ1-1, is KAGVTQTPRYLIKTRGQQVTLSCSPISGHRSVSWYQQTPGQGLQFLFEYFSETQRNKGNFPGRFSGRQFSNSRSEMNVSTLELGDSALYLCASSLQVQNTEAFFGQGTRLTVV.

This clonotype was observed a few times. The gene calls are TRBV20-1 and TRBJ2-3; D remains ambiguous. V was pared by 0 bases and J by 0 bases, with 10 bases between. The germline gives CDR1 DFQATT, CDR2 SNEGSKA (reference sequence). The CDR3 extends over 15 amino acids. The CDR3: CSARDRVVSTDTQYF. The CDR3 DNA follows: TGCAGTGCTAGAGATCGGGTAGTGAGCACAGATACGCAGTATTTT.